This entry describes one TCR beta chain. Assay used: immunoSEQ multiplex PCR; TCRdb lists only in-frame clones, some missing. The sample carries about 73,000 clones, over 85% recorded once. The CDR3 contains 12 residues. Germline lookup yields CDR1 MNHEY and CDR2 SMNVEV (reference sequence). Trimming took 6 bases from V and 1 from J, leaving 7 bases between them. The data belong to a study of cytomegalovirus exposure and HLA in healthy donors. The donors belonged to the roughly 120-subject validation cohort, separate from the approximately 700-subject first cohort. The sequence was obtained from a woman aged 18 to 35 in good health and CMV-seropositive. This chain links TRBV27 with TRBJ2-7; weak D call: TRBD1 (6 bases). Sequenced material: PBMCs. CDR3 bases: TGTGCCAGCAGCAGGGGTTCCTACGAGCAGTACTTC. This encodes CASSRGSYEQYF.